The text below deals with one TCR beta chain. Its specificity is unknown. These data are taken from a study of shared clonotypes between healthy human individuals. The overall study: Each donor had three CD4 naive, three CD4 memory, two CD8 naive and one CD8 memory plate.

Replicate PCRs from sorted subsets contained about 200 ng DNA, which is some 32,000 T cell genomes. This table comes from immunoSEQ multiplex PCR, and its TCRdb copy is limited to in-frame clones, with some not included. The table shows 950,000 to 1,100,000 clones, with around 74% occurring only once. Study-level findings and limits: The study found lower generation probabilities in non-shared clonotypes than in those shared by all four donors.

This CDR3 has 16 residues. The germline CDR1 and CDR2 sequences are SGHNT and YYREEE (reference sequence). V lost 0 bases and J 1 base, leaving 11 bases between the germline ends. The sequenced sample was memory CD4+ T cells sorted from blood. Documented subset: CD45RA-negative fraction. The genes are TRBV5-4 and TRBJ2-1, with D possibly matching TRBD2 (6 bases). This TCR was sampled from a man between 18 and 35 years old in good health. DNA of the CDR3: TGTGCCAGCAGCTTGGCCGGCGGGACTTCCTACAATGAGCAGTTCTTC. Amino acids: CASSLAGGTSYNEQFF.